This T cell receptor beta chain was sequenced in a study of cytomegalovirus exposure and HLA in healthy donors. In germline, CDR1 is WNHNN, CDR2 SYGVQD (reference sequence). CDR3 length: 18 amino acids. V gave up 0 bases and J gave up 0 bases; unmatched junction bases: 7. PCR involved 60 Vbeta and 13 Jbeta primers. Profiled with immunoSEQ multiplex PCR; TCRdb holds only in-frame clones, not every one. The data contain 200,000 to 250,000 clones, more than 75% of them singletons. Sequencing was carried out using PBMCs. The chain recombines TRBV10-1 with TRBJ2-1, with TRBD2 identical over 8 bases. The clonotype originates from a male donor in good health and CMV-seronegative. The CDR3: CASSESFSGESSYNEQFF. The CDR3 DNA sequence: TGCGCCAGCAGTGAGTCTTTTAGCGGGGAGAGCTCCTACAATGAGCAGTTCTTC.